These 4 T cell receptor beta chains came from one sample sequenced in a study of control samples from healthy donors and cancer patients. Sequenced by immunoSEQ multiplex PCR; TCRdb stores in-frame clones only, minus some. The repertoire includes 60,000 to 80,000 clones, roughly 87% of them detected once, and 4% sits in the top ten. What was sequenced was blood. The receptors derive from a woman aged 50 to 65 in good health.

The genes are TRBV12-3 or TRBV12-4 and TRBJ2-7, with D possibly called TRBD1 or TRBD2 (5 bases each). The CDR3 is made up of 12 amino acids. The V gene lost 3 bases and the J gene lost 7 bases, with 10 bases spanning the gap. CDR3 sequence: CASSFSGREQYF. CDR3 sequence (DNA): TGTGCCAGCAGTTTTTCAGGGAGAGAGCAGTACTTC.

The rearrangement links TRBV7-2 to TRBJ1-4, with 8 bases that match TRBD1. In germline, CDR1 is SGHTA, CDR2 FQGNSA. The CDR3 length is 15 residues. Unmatched junction bases numbered 8, after V lost 3 bases and J lost 8 bases. This CDR3 is CASSFQTGVKEKLFF. In nucleotides, the CDR3 is TGTGCCAGCAGCTTTCAGACAGGGGTAAAGGAAAAACTGTTTTTT. Variable domain in full (rest from reference TRBV7-2 and TRBJ1-4): GAGVSQSPSNKVTEKGKDVELRCDPISGHTALYWYRQSLGQGLEFLIYFQGNSAPDKSGLPSDRFSAERTGGSVSTLTIQRTQQEDSAVYLCASSFQTGVKEKLFFGSGTQLSVL.

The chain carries TRBV5-1 and TRBJ2-5; D may be TRBD1 or TRBD2 (5 bases each). Trimming took 2 bases from V and 5 from J, leaving 16 bases between them. Germline V gene lookup returns CDR1 SGHRS and CDR2 YFSETQ. This CDR3 comprises 15 residues. CDR3 DNA: TGCGCCAGCAGCTTTTCAGGGACGGGTTGGGAGACCCAGTACTTC. As protein: CASSFSGTGWETQYF.

This chain joins TRBV28 and TRBJ2-7; the match to TRBD2 covers 8 bases. This CDR3 region has 22 residues. V shed 1 base, J shed 3 bases, and the junction held 26 bases outside the gene matches. Germline V gene data show CDR1 as MDHEN and CDR2 as SYDVKM. In DNA form, the CDR3 reads TGTGCCAGCAGTTTATACGCCGCACCGGAGGCGTCCGGGGAGCGGGGGAACTACGAGCAGTACTTC. As protein: CASSLYAAPEASGERGNYEQYF. Full variable domain (remainder filled in from reference TRBV28 and TRBJ2-7): DVKVTQSSRYLVKRTGEKVFLECVQDMDHENMFWYRQDPGLGLRLIYFSYDVKMKEKGDIPEGYSVSREKKERFSLILESASTNQTSMYLCASSLYAAPEASGERGNYEQYFGPGTRLTVT.